Described below is a single T cell receptor beta chain sequence and its context. Looked up from germline, CDR1 is SNHLY and CDR2 is FYNNEI. With 7 bases removed from V and 4 bases from J, the gap between germline ends came to 14 bases. The CDR3 extends over 14 amino acids. TCRdb's table, derived via immunoSEQ multiplex PCR, lists solely in-frame clones and lacks some. The table shows 10,000 or so clones, with about a third occurring only once. These data belong to a study of graft-versus-host responses after intestinal transplantation. The sequence was collected from a human patient who was an organ donor for intestinal transplantation. V usage is TRBV2 and J usage is TRBJ1-3; weak D call: TRBD1 (6 bases). Here the sequenced sample was alloreactive CD4+ T cells from a mixed lymphocyte reaction culture, taken before transplantation. Subset noted: CFSE-low proliferating T cells sorted from roughly six-day pre-transplant mixed lymphocyte reaction (GvH or HvG direction). CDR3 bases: TGTGCCAGCACCTTACAGGGTGCCGGAAACACCATATATTTT. Protein: CASTLQGAGNTIYF. The variable domain in full, completed from reference TRBV2 and TRBJ1-3, reads EPEVTQTPSHQVTQMGQEVILRCVPISNHLYFYWYRQILGQKVEFLVSFYNNEISEKSEIFDDQFSVERPDGSNFTLKIRSTKLEDSAMYFCASTLQGAGNTIYFGEGSWLTVV.